A selection of T cell receptor beta chains follows, all from one sample in a study of tumor-infiltrating lymphocytes in primary liver carcinoma. One entry per CDR3 protein, called by TCRdb with MiXCR from the multiplex PCR reads. The sample carries around 330,000 distinct CDR3 sequences, approximately 60% recorded once. The sequencing input was peripheral blood. These receptors were collected from a man aged 35 to 55 with primary liver carcinoma and hepatitis B virus infection. Each CDR3 is given without its conserved first and last residue.

j_call	v_call	cdr3_aa
TRBJ2-3	TRBV10-3	AIRGTSGDTDTQY
TRBJ1-2	TRBV6-2/TRBV6-3	ASSRQGFGYT
TRBJ1-2	TRBV5-4	ASSPGGRGQDYGYT
TRBJ2-2	TRBV6-1	ASGFGVMNTGELF
TRBJ1-2	TRBV6-5	ASSPTGGGGYT
TRBJ2-6	TRBV28	ASSLPGPGANVLT
TRBJ2-2	TRBV6-1	ASRTRGDTGELF
TRBJ2-7	TRBV29-1	SVELMSREGSYDQY
TRBJ2-7	TRBV6-5	ASSPRFGTCEQY
TRBJ1-1	TRBV28	ASSSPGGLRNTEAF
TRBJ2-7	TRBV4-2	ASSQERHGGLAGGLGYEQY
TRBJ2-1	TRBV11-2	ASSLASGSHRNEQF
TRBJ2-1	TRBV28	ASSPPHAGGYYNEQF
TRBJ1-1	TRBV30	AWVRDRDAF
TRBJ2-1	TRBV10-1	ASSDLTGVGGQF
TRBJ2-7	TRBV5-1	ASSLQPGHGSGEQY
TRBJ2-1	TRBV28	ASGGGNRVYNEQF
TRBJ2-1	TRBV29-1	SVGLGTVGSDVQF
TRBJ1-2	TRBV6-1	AGLDGEGGGYT
TRBJ2-7	TRBV5-1	ASSLDSVSYEQY
TRBJ2-1	TRBV6-5	TSSYSWGSSEQF
TRBJ2-1	TRBV5-6	ANSTSSGRAYIEQF
TRBJ1-2	TRBV4-3	ASSQETREDGYT
TRBJ1-2	TRBV6-5	ASTSPGQNYYGYT
TRBJ2-3	TRBV5-6	ASSLEVARSTDTQY
TRBJ2-7	TRBV11-2	ASSSMTGALYEQY
TRBJ2-5	TRBV11-2	ASSAGLAAQETQY
TRBJ2-7	TRBV6-1	ASSEAATRGGYEQY
TRBJ1-1	TRBV25-1	ASRMTGGEVGNTEAF
TRBJ2-7	TRBV19	ASSIGAGGFHEQY
TRBJ2-4	TRBV5-1	ASSLGLAEMNIQY
TRBJ2-3	TRBV7-9	ASSLVGGTDTQF
TRBJ1-1	TRBV11-2	ASSLRGWNTEAF
TRBJ2-6	TRBV5-1	ASSLAGTWGSGANVLT
TRBJ2-6	TRBV5-6	ASSYGSGANVLT
TRBJ1-5	TRBV28	AISLRDRAQPQH